This TCR beta chain was found in a study of CD8 T cells in Susac syndrome. Background on the study: Intravenous immunoglobulin alone or corticosteroids were being given to patients with Susac syndrome at blood draw, unless they were therapy-naive.

Peripheral blood CD8+ and CD4+ T cells were profiled by TCR beta sequencing. The authors negatively isolated CD8+ and CD4+ T cells and FACS-enriched TEMRA cells. The RNA input was about 0.5 to 1 ug, and it was reverse transcribed with random hexamers. MiXCR, run by TCRdb on the immunoSEQ multiplex PCR reads, gives a single entry per CDR3 protein. The sample gives about 120,000 distinct CDR3 sequences, 90% to 95% of which show up once; 0.21% is in the top ten. The CDR3 covers 16 residues. Trimming cost V 4 bases and J 7 bases; bases outside gene matches: 13. The germline V gene encodes CDR1 SGDLS and CDR2 YYNGEE.

Input material: CD8+ T cells from PBMCs. This TCR was recovered from a human donor with Susac syndrome. J is TRBJ2-2 and V is TRBV9, with 7 positions matching TRBD1. The CDR3 nucleotides are TGTGCCAGCAGCCCCGAGAAAAGACAGGGCAGCGGGGAGCTGTTTTTT. Translating gives CASSPEKRQGSGELFF.